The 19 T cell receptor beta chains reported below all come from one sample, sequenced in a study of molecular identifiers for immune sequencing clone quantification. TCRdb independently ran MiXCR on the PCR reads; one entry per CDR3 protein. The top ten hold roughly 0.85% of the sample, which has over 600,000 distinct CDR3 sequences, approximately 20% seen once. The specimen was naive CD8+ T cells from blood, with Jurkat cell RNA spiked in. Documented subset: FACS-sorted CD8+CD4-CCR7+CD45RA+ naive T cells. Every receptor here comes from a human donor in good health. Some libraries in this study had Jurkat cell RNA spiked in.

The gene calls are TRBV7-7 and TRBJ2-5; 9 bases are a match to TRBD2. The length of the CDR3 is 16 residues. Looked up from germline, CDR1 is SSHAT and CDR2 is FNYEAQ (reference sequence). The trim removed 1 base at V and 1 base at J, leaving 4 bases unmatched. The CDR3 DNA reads TGTGCCAGCAGCTTAGAGTGGCGGGGGGGCCAAGAGACCCAGTACTTC. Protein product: CASSLEWRGGQETQYF.

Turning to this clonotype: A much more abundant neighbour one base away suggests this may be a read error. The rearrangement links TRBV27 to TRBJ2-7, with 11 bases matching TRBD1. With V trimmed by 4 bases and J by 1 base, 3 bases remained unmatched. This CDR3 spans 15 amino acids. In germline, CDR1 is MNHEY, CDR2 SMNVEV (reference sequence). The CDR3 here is CASSSGQGESYEQYF. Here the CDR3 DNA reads TGTGCCAGCAGTTCGGGACAGGGGGAATCCTACGAGCAGTACTTC.

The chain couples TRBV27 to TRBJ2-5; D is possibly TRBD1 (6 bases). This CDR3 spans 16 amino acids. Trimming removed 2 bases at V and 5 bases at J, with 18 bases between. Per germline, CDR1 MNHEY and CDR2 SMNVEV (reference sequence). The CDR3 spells CASSLVAGAFGETQYF. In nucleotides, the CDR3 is TGTGCCAGCAGTTTAGTGGCAGGGGCGTTTGGGGAGACCCAGTACTTC.

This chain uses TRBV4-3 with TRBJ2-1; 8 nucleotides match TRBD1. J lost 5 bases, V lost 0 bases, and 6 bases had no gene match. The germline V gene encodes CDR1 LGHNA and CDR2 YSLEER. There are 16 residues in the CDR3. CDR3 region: CASSQDRQGANNEQFF. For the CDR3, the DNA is TGCGCCAGCAGCCAAGATCGGCAGGGGGCGAACAATGAGCAGTTCTTC.

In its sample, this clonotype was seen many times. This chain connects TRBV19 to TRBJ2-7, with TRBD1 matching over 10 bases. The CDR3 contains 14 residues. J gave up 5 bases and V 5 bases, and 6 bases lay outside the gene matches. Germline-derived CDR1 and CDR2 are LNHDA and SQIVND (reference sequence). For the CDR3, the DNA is TGTGCCAGTAGTCCTCTTGGACAGGGGGACGAGCAGTACTTC. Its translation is CASSPLGQGDEQYF.

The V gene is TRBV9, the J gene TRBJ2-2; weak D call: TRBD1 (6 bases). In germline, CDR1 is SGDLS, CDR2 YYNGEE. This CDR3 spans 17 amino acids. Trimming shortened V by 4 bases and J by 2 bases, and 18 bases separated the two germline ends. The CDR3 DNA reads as TGTGCCAGCAGCCCTCCCGGTGGCAGGGGAAACACCGGGGAGCTGTTTTTT. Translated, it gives CASSPPGGRGNTGELFF.

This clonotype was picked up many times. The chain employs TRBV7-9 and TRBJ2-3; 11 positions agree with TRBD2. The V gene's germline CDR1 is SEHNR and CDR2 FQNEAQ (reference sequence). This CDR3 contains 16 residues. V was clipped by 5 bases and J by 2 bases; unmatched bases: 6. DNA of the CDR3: TGTGCCAGCAGCCCCTGGACTAGCGGGCTCACAGATACGCAGTATTTT. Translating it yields CASSPWTSGLTDTQYF.

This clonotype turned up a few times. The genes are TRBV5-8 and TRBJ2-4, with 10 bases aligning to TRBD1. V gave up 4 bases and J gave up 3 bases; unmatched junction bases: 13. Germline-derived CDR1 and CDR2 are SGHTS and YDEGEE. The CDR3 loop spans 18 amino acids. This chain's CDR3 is CASSPSGTGAWGKNIQYF. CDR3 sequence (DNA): TGTGCCAGCAGCCCATCCGGGACAGGGGCGTGGGGCAAAAACATTCAGTACTTC.

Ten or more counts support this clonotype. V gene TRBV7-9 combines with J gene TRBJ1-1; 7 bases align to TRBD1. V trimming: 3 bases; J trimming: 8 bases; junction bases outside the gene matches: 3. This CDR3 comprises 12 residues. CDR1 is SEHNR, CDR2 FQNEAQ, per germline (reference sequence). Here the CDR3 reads CASSLSTGEAFF. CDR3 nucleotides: TGTGCCAGCAGCTTGTCGACAGGGGAAGCTTTCTTT.

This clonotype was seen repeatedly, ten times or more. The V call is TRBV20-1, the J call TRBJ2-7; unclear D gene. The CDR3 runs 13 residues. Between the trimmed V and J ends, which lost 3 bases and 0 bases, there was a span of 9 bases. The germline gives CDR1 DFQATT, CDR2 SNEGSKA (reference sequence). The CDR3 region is CSARSTSSYEQYF. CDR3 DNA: TGCAGTGCTAGGTCGACATCCTCCTACGAGCAGTACTTC.

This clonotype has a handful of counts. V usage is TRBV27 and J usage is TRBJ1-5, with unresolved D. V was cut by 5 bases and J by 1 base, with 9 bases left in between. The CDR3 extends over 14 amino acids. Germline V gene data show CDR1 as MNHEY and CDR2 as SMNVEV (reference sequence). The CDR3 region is CASSRGSSNQPQHF. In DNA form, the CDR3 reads TGTGCCAGCAGTAGAGGGTCCAGCAATCAGCCCCAGCATTTT.

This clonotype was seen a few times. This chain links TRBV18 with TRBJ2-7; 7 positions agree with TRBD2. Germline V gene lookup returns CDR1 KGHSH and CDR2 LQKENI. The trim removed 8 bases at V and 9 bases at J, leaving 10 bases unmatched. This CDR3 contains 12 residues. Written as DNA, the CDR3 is TGTGCCAGCCTAGGAGGGGAGGGCCGGCAGTACTTC. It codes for CASLGGEGRQYF.

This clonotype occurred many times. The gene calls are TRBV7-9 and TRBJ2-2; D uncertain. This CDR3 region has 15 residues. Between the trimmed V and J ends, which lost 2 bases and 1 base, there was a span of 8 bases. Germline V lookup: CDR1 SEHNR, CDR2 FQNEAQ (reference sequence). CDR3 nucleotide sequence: TGTGCCAGCAGCTTATTTCCGGGGAACACCGGGGAGCTGTTTTTT. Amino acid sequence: CASSLFPGNTGELFF.

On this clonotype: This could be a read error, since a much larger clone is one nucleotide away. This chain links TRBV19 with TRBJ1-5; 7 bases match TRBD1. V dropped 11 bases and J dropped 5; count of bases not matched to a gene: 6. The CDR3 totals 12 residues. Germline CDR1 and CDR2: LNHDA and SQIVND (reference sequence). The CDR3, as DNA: TGTGCCGCCTGTACAGGGGATCAGCCCCAGCATTTT. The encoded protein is CAACTGDQPQHF.

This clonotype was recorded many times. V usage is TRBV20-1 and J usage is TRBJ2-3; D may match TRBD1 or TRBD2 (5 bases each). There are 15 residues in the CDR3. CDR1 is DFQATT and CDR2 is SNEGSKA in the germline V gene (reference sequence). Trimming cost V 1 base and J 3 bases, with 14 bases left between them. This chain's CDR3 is CSARAGDGFTDTQYF. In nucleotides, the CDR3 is TGCAGTGCTAGAGCTGGGGACGGATTTACAGATACGCAGTATTTT.

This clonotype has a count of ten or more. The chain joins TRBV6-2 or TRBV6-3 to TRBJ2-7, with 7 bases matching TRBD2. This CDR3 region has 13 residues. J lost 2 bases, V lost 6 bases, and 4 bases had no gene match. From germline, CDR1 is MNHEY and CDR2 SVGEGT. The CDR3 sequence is CASSERGTYEQYF. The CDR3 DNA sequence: TGTGCCAGCAGCGAGCGGGGAACCTACGAGCAGTACTTC.

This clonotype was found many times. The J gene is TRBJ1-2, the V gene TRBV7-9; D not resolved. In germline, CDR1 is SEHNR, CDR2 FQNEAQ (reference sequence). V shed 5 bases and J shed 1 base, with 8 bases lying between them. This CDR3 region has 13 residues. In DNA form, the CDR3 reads TGTGCCAGCAGCCAAACGGTTAACTATGGCTACACCTTC. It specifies CASSQTVNYGYTF. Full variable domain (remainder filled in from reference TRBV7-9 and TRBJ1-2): DTGVSQNPRHKITKRGQNVTFRCDPISEHNRLYWYRQTLGQGPEFLTYFQNEAQLEKSRLLSDRFSAERPKGSFSTLEIQRTEQGDSAMYLCASSQTVNYGYTFGSGTRLTVV.

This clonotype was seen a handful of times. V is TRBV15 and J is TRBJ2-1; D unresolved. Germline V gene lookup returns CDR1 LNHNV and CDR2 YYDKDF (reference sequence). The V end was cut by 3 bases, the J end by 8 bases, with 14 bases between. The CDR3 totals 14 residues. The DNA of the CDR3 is TGTGCCACCAGCAGCGGTAGCCTCCGGTATGAGCAGTTCTTC. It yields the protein CATSSGSLRYEQFF.

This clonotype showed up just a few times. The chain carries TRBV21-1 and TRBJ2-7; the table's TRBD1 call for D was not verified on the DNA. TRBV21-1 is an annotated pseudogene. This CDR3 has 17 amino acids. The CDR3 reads CASSPQGAPVATYEQYF. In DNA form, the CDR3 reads TGTGCCAGCAGCCCCCAGGGAGCCCCCGTCGCGACCTACGAGCAGTACTTC.